The rows below give T cell receptor beta chains drawn from one sample of a study of blood T cell repertoires in COVID-19. TCRdb's copy holds only in-frame clones and misses some; the assay was immunoSEQ multiplex PCR. Here the sample spans 240,000 or so clones, approximately 83% being singletons. Sequenced material: PBMCs or T cells enriched from blood (not recorded which). Source of these receptors: a woman in her forties with acute COVID-19. Each CDR3 is given with its conserved first and last residue. Fields, in order: V gene, D gene, CDR3 length, J gene, CDR3 protein, CDR3 DNA. A D gene is named only where the DNA matches it firmly.

>TRBV9|TRBD2|15|TRBJ2-1
CASSPRLAGKNEQFF
TGTGCCAGCAGCCCGAGACTAGCGGGGAAGAATGAGCAGTTCTTC
>TRBV10-1|NA|13|TRBJ2-7
CASSEGQSYEQYF
TGCGCCAGCAGTGAGGGACAATCCTACGAGCAGTACTTC
>TRBV4-1|TRBD1|14|TRBJ2-1
CASSLRQGGNEQFF
TGCGCCAGCAGCCTCAGACAGGGGGGGAATGAGCAGTTCTTC
>TRBV5-1|TRBD1|13|TRBJ2-5
CASSLGQEETQYF
TGCGCCAGCAGCCTCGGACAGGAAGAGACCCAGTACTTC
>TRBV5-4|NA|15|TRBJ1-1
CASSFAQGMNTEAFF
TGTGCCAGCAGCTTTGCCCAGGGGATGAACACTGAAGCTTTCTTT
>TRBV18|NA|13|TRBJ2-1
CASSPGGVPEQFF
TGTGCCAGCTCACCGGGCGGGGTTCCTGAGCAGTTCTTC
>TRBV23-1|TRBD1|17|TRBJ2-7
CAIGTGSVLRETHEQYF
TGCGCTATTGGGACAGGGAGTGTTTTGCGGGAGACCCACGAGCAGTACTTC
>TRBV2|TRBD2|16|TRBJ2-3
CASRRGLAGYTDTQYF
TGTGCCAGCAGAAGAGGACTAGCGGGATACACAGATACGCAGTATTTT
>TRBV18|TRBD1|16|TRBJ1-1
CASSPLRTGDLTEAFF
TGTGCCAGCTCACCTCTGAGGACAGGGGATCTCACTGAAGCTTTCTTT
>TRBV5-4|NA|15|TRBJ1-1
CASSLATGQGTEAFF
TGTGCCAGCAGCTTGGCCACAGGGCAGGGCACTGAAGCTTTCTTT
>TRBV19|NA|15|TRBJ2-5
CASSILGDTRVTQYF
TGTGCCAGTAGTATTTTGGGGGACACCCGGGTGACCCAGTACTTC
>TRBV5-4|NA|16|TRBJ2-1
CASSSGLAMGSNEQFF
TGTGCCAGCAGCTCCGGGCTAGCGATGGGGAGCAATGAGCAGTTCTTC
>TRBV6-5|TRBD1|15|TRBJ1-2
CASSYSRDRSYGYTF
TGTGCCAGCAGTTACTCGAGGGACAGGAGCTATGGCTACACCTTC
>TRBV6-5|NA|16|TRBJ1-2
CASSYSRDTLKRGYTF
TGTGCCAGCAGTTACTCGAGGGACACATTGAAGCGAGGCTACACCTTC
>TRBV29-1|NA|14|TRBJ2-3
CSSLGAGLSDTQYF
TGCAGCAGTCTGGGGGCGGGACTATCAGATACGCAGTATTTT
>TRBV30|TRBD1|17|TRBJ1-1
CAWSDPPSGTGGTEAFF
TGTGCCTGGAGTGACCCCCCTTCCGGGACAGGGGGCACTGAAGCTTTCTTT
>TRBV19|NA|13|TRBJ2-3
CATGAQGGDTQYF
TGTGCCACGGGGGCACAGGGGGGGGATACGCAGTATTTT